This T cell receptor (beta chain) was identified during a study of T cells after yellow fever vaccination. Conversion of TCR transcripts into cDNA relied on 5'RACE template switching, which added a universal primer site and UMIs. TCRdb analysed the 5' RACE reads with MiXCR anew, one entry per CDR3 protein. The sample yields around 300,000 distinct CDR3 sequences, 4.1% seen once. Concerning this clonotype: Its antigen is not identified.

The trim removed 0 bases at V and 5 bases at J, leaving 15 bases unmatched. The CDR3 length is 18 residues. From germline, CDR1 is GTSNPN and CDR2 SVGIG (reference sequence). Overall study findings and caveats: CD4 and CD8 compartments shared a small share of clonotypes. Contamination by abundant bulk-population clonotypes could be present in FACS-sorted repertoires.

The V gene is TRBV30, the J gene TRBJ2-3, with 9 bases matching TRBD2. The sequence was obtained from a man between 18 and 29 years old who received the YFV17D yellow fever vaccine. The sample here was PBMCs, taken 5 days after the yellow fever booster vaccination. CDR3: CAWSVGLEAGGPRDTQYF. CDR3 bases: TGTGCCTGGAGTGTAGGGCTCGAGGCGGGGGGGCCAAGAGATACGCAGTATTTT.